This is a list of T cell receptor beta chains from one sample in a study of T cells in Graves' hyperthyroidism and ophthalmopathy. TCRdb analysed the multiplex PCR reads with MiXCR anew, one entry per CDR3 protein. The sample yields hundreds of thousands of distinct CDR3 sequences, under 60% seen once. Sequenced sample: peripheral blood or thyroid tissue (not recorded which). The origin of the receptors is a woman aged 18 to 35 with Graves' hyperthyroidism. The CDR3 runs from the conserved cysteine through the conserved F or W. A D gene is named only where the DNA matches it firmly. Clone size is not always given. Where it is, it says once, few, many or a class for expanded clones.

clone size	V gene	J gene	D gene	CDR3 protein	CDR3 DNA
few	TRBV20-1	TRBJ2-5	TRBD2	CSARTSGAQETQYF	TGCAGTGCTAGGACTAGCGGAGCCCAAGAGACCCAGTACTTC
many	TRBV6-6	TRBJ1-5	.	CASSYGQGEQPQHF	TGTGCCAGCAGTTACGGGCAGGGAGAACAGCCCCAGCATTTT
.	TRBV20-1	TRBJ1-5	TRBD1	CSVMDRGQPQHF	TGCAGTGTCATGGACAGGGGACAGCCCCAGCATTTT
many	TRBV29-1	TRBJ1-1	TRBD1	CSIWTGSVAEAFF	TGCAGCATATGGACAGGCTCGGTGGCTGAAGCTTTCTTT
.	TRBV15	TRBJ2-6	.	CASSRDGGANVLTF	TGTGCCAGCAGCAGAGACGGGGGCGCCAACGTCCTGACTTTC
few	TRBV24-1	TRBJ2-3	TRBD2	CATSDPLAGVSDTQYF	TGTGCCACCAGTGATCCCCTAGCGGGAGTATCAGATACGCAGTATTTT
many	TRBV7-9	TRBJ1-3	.	CASSFRQYDNTIYF	TGTGCCAGCAGCTTTAGACAATACGACAACACCATATATTTT
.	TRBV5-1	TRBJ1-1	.	CASSQAAGGKSTEAFF	TGTGCCAGCAGCCAAGCCGCTGGGGGGAAGAGCACTGAAGCTTTCTTT
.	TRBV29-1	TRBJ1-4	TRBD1	CSVTGATGVLFF	TGCAGCGTTACAGGGGCCACCGGGGTACTGTTTTTT
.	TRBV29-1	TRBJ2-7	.	CSVDGGQSNSYEQYF	TGCAGCGTTGACGGAGGACAGAGCAACTCCTACGAGCAGTACTTC
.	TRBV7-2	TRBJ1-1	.	CASSFMGGDTEAFF	TGTGCCAGCAGCTTCATGGGGGGGGACACTGAAGCTTTCTTT
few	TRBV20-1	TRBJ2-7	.	CSAREQGAYEQYF	TGCAGTGCTAGAGAGCAGGGAGCCTACGAGCAGTACTTC
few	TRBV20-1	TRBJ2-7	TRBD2	CSASSGRWSYEQYF	TGCAGTGCTAGTAGCGGGAGGTGGTCCTACGAGCAGTACTTC
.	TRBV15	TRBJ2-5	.	CASSSRAGYVQETQYF	TGTGCCAGCAGCTCCAGGGCGGGCTACGTACAAGAGACCCAGTACTTC
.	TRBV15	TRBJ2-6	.	CATSRAGRPSPEAF	TGTGCCACCAGCAGAGCGGGACGGCCCAGCCCTGAAGCTTTC
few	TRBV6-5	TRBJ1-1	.	CATSASTEAFF	TGTGCCACCTCGGCGAGCACTGAAGCTTTCTTT
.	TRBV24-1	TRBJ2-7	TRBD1	CASSPSTGTGFTYEQYF	TGTGCCAGCAGCCCGTCTACCGGGACAGGATTTACCTACGAGCAGTACTTC
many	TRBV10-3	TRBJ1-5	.	CAISESRFQEEPQHF	TGTGCCATCAGTGAGTCCCGTTTCCAAGAGGAGCCCCAGCATTTT
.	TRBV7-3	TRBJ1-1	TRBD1	CASSSAQGGTEAFF	TGTGCCAGCAGCTCAGCCCAGGGGGGCACTGAAGCTTTCTTT
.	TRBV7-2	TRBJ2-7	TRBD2	CASSLGLAGGPYEQYF	TGTGCCAGCAGCTTAGGACTAGCGGGAGGGCCTTACGAGCAGTACTTC
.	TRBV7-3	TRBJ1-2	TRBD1	CASRTSGQANYGYTF	TGTGCCAGCAGAACTTCCGGACAGGCAAACTATGGCTACACCTTC
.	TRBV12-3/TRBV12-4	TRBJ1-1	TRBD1	CASRHGTGGMGTEAFF	TGTGCCAGCAGACACGGGACAGGGGGGATGGGCACTGAAGCTTTCTTT
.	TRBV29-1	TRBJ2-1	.	CSVDTSINEQFF	TGCAGCGTTGACACTAGTATCAATGAGCAGTTCTTC
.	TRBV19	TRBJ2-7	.	CASSNPSGRGAYEQYF	.
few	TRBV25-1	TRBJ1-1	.	CASSSVAGLGVTEAFF	TGTGCCAGCAGTTCGGTGGCGGGGCTAGGGGTCACTGAAGCTTTCTTT
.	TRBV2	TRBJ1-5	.	CASLDYRDQPQHF	TGTGCCAGCTTAGATTACAGGGATCAGCCCCAGCATTTT
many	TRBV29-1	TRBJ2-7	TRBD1	CSVEGTGRYEQYF	TGCAGCGTTGAAGGGACAGGGCGATACGAGCAGTACTTC
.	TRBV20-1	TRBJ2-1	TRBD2	CSASEAGVDYNEQFF	TGCAGTGCTAGCGAGGCGGGAGTGGACTACAATGAGCAGTTCTTC
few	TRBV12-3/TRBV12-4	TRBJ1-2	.	CASRSWDGRYGYTF	TGTGCCAGCAGGTCGTGGGACGGAAGATATGGCTACACCTTC
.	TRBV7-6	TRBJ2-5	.	CASSSPGYQETQYF	TGTGCCAGCAGCTCACCGGGCTACCAAGAGACCCAGTACTTC
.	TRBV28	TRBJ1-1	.	CASSLDSRPQASNTEAFF	TGTGCCAGCAGTCTGGACTCCCGGCCCCAGGCGTCGAACACTGAAGCTTTCTTT
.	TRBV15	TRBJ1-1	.	CATKFGGGTNTEAFF	TGTGCCACCAAGTTCGGTGGGGGTACGAACACTGAAGCTTTCTTT
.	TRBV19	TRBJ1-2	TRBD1	CASSPPTGKGYTF	TGTGCCAGTAGTCCTCCGACAGGGAAAGGCTACACCTTC